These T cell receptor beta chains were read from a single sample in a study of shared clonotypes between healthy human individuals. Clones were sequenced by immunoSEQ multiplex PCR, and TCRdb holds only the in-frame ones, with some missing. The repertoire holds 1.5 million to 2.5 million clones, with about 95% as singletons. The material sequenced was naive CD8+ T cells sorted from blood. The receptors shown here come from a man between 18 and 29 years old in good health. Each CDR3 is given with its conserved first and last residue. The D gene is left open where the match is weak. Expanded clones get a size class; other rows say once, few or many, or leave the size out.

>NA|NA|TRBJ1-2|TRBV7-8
CASSASRDVSYGYTF
TGTGCCAGCAGCGCGTCCCGGGACGTAAGCTATGGCTACACCTTC
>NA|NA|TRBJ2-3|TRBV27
CASSIGLVAEATQYF
TGTGCCAGCAGTATAGGATTGGTAGCGGAAGCTACGCAGTATTTT
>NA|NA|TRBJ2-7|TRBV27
CASSLGAAYEQYF
TGTGCCAGCTCCCTGGGAGCAGCCTACGAGCAGTACTTC
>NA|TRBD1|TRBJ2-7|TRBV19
CASSIIGDRGEQYF
TGTGCCAGTAGTATAATAGGGGACAGGGGCGAGCAGTACTTC
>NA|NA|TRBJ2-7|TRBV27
CASSLSRGSEQYF
TGTGCCAGCAGTTTATCGCGGGGCAGCGAGCAGTACTTC
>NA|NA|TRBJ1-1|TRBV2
CAGGWTEAFF
TGTGCCGGAGGGTGGACAGAAGCTTTCTTT
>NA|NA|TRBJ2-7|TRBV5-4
CASSLDGSEQYF
TGTGCCAGCAGCCTGGACGGGAGCGAGCAGTACTTC
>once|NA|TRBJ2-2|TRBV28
CASSLTFTGELFF
TGTGCCAGCAGTTTGACCTTCACCGGGGAGCTGTTTTTT
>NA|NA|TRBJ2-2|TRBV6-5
CASSYLQGPGELFF
TGTGCCAGCAGTTACTTACAGGGTCCCGGGGAGCTGTTTTTT
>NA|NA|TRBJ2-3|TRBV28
CASSLQGIGDTQYF
TGTGCCAGCAGTTTACAGGGGATTGGAGATACGCAGTATTTT
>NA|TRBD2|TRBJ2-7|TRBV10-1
CASSEGLAHEQYF
TGCGCCAGCAGTGAAGGACTAGCCCACGAGCAGTACTTC
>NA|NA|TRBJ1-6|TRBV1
CTSSQGLDSQGNSPLHF
TGCACCAGCAGCCAAGGACTCGACAGCCAGGGCAATTCACCCCTCCACTTT
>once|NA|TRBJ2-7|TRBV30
CACADSSYEQYF
TGTGCCTGTGCGGACAGCTCCTACGAGCAGTACTTC
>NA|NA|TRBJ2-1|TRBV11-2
CASSLMEGGEQFF
TGTGCCAGCAGCTTAATGGAGGGGGGTGAGCAGTTCTTC
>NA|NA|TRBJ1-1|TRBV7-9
CASSSSRPGHMNTEAFF
TGTGCCAGCAGCTCCAGCCGACCGGGACACATGAACACTGAAGCTTTCTTT
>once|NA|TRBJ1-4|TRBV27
CASSFGSGLNEKLFF
TGTGCCAGCAGTTTTGGGTCCGGCTTAAATGAAAAACTGTTTTTT
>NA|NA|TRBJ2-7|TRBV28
CASSSTGLGVYEQYF
TGTGCCAGCAGCTCTACAGGGCTCGGTGTATACGAGCAGTACTTC
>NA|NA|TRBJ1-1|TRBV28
CASSSLGLGGEAFF
TGTGCCAGCAGCTCCCTTGGTCTGGGAGGAGAAGCTTTCTTT
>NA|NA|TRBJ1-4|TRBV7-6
CASSSYTGTDNEKLFF
TGTGCCAGCAGCTCTTATACCGGGACGGACAATGAAAAACTGTTTTTT
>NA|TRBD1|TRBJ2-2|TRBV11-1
CASTNRGDYTGELFF
TGTGCCAGCACAAACAGGGGCGACTACACCGGGGAGCTGTTTTTT
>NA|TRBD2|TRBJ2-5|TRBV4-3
CASSQAPFSGGTQETQYF
TGCGCCAGCAGCCAGGCCCCCTTTAGCGGGGGAACTCAAGAGACCCAGTACTTC
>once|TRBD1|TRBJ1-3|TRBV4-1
CASSQASGTGSTSAGNTIYF
TGCGCCAGCAGCCAAGCCTCCGGGACAGGGAGCACTAGCGCTGGAAACACCATATATTTT
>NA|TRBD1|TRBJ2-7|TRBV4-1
CASSQEVQGVTYEQYF
TGCGCCAGCAGCCAAGAGGTTCAGGGGGTGACCTACGAGCAGTACTTC
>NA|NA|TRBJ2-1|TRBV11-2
CASSWGLGGGANEQFF
TGTGCCAGCAGCTGGGGGTTGGGAGGGGGCGCGAATGAGCAGTTCTTC
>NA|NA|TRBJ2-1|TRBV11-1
CASSSGLYNEQFF
TGTGCCAGCAGCTCCGGACTCTACAATGAGCAGTTCTTC
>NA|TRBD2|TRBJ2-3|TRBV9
CARSVGPGGGTDTQYF
TGTGCCCGCAGCGTAGGTCCGGGGGGGGGCACAGATACGCAGTATTTT
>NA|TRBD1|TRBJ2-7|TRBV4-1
CASSPRTGGPYEQYF
TGCGCCAGCAGCCCTAGGACAGGGGGACCTTACGAGCAGTACTTC
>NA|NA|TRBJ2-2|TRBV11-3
CASSQAGVLGTGELFF
TGTGCCAGCAGCCAGGCAGGGGTTTTGGGAACCGGGGAGCTGTTTTTT
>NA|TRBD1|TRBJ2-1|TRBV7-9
CASSLMTGGPSNEQFF
TGTGCCAGCAGCCTAATGACAGGGGGCCCAAGTAATGAGCAGTTCTTC
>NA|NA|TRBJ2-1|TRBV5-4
CASSWDDNEQFF
TGTGCCAGCAGCTGGGACGACAATGAGCAGTTCTTC
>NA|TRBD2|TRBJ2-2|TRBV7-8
CASSGSSGSYTGELFF
TGTGCCAGCAGCGGCAGCAGCGGGAGTTACACCGGGGAGCTGTTTTTT
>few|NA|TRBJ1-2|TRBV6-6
CASSDRDTYGYTF
TGTGCCAGCAGCGACCGGGACACCTATGGCTACACCTTC
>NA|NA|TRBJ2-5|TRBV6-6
CASSLTRDWKTQYF
TGTGCCAGCAGCCTAACTCGGGACTGGAAGACCCAGTACTTC
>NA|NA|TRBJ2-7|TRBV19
CASSMLRGTYEQYF
TGTGCCAGTAGTATGTTGCGGGGCACCTACGAGCAGTACTTC
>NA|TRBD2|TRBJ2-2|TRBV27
CASREDGTSVYTGELFF
TGTGCCAGCAGGGAAGATGGGACTAGCGTCTACACCGGGGAGCTGTTTTTT
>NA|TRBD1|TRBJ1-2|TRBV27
CASRQGLSYGYTF
TGTGCCAGCAGACAGGGGTTGAGCTATGGCTACACCTTC
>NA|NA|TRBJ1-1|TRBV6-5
CASRSLSEPSAEAFF
TGTGCCAGCCGAAGCCTATCGGAGCCCAGCGCTGAAGCTTTCTTT
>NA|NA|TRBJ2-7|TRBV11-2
CASSLGRVEQYF
TGTGCCAGCAGCTTAGGAAGGGTCGAGCAGTACTTC
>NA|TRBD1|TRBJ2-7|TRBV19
CASSMEGGLSYEQYF
TGTGCCAGTAGTATGGAAGGGGGCTTGTCCTACGAGCAGTACTTC
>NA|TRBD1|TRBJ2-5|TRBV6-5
CASSGGQGRETQYF
TGTGCCAGCAGTGGGGGACAGGGTCGAGAGACCCAGTACTTC
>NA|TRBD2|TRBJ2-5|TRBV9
CASSVGAAGVETQYF
TGTGCCAGCAGCGTAGGGGCAGCGGGGGTCGAGACCCAGTACTTC
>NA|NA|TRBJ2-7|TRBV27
CASTLTRSSYEQYF
TGTGCCAGCACCCTGACGAGGAGCTCCTACGAGCAGTACTTC
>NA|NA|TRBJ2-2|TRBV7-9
CASSSRLGLANTGELFF
TGTGCCAGCAGCTCCCGGTTGGGGTTGGCGAACACCGGGGAGCTGTTTTTT
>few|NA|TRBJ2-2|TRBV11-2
CASSLVGELFF
TGTGCCAGCAGCTTAGTTGGGGAGCTGTTTTTT
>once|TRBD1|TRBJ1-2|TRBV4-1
CASSPNGQGTNYGYTF
TGCGCCAGCAGCCCCAATGGACAGGGCACTAACTATGGCTACACCTTC
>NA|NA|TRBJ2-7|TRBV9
CASSPNRDGAYEQYF
TGTGCCAGCAGCCCTAATCGGGACGGGGCCTACGAGCAGTACTTC
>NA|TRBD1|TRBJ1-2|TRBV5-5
CASSQGQGTYGYTF
TGTGCCAGCAGCCAGGGACAGGGGACCTATGGCTACACCTTC
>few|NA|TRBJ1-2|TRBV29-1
CSVDYGYTF
TGCAGCGTTGACTATGGCTACACCTTC
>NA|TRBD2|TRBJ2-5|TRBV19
CASSMLAGGLQETQYF
TGTGCCAGTAGTATGCTAGCGGGGGGCCTCCAAGAGACCCAGTACTTC
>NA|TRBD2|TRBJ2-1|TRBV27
CASSLIPLSSGYNEQFF
TGTGCCAGCAGTTTAATCCCGCTGTCTAGCGGATACAATGAGCAGTTCTTC
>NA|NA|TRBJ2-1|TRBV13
CASSLEGRDEQFF
TGTGCCAGCAGCTTGGAAGGGCGGGATGAGCAGTTCTTC
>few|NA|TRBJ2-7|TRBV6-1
CASSETDSYEQYF
TGTGCCAGCAGTGAGACCGACTCCTACGAGCAGTACTTC
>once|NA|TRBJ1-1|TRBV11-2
CASSFDRGAFF
TGTGCCAGCAGCTTTGATCGGGGAGCTTTCTTT
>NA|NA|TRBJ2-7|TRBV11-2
CASSSLSYEQYF
TGTGCCAGCAGCTCCCTCTCCTACGAGCAGTACTTC
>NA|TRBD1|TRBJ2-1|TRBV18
CASSPLLTGLRDEQFF
TGTGCCAGCTCACCACTATTGACAGGGCTAAGGGATGAGCAGTTCTTC
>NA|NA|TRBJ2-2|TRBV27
CASSLDGPGPETGELFF
TGTGCCAGCAGTTTAGACGGCCCGGGACCGGAGACCGGGGAGCTGTTTTTT
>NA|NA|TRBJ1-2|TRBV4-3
CASSQDPYGYTF
TGCGCCAGCAGCCAAGATCCCTATGGCTACACCTTC
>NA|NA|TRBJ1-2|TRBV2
CASTPSGAGNYGYTF
TGTGCCAGCACTCCAAGCGGAGCCGGTAACTATGGCTACACCTTC